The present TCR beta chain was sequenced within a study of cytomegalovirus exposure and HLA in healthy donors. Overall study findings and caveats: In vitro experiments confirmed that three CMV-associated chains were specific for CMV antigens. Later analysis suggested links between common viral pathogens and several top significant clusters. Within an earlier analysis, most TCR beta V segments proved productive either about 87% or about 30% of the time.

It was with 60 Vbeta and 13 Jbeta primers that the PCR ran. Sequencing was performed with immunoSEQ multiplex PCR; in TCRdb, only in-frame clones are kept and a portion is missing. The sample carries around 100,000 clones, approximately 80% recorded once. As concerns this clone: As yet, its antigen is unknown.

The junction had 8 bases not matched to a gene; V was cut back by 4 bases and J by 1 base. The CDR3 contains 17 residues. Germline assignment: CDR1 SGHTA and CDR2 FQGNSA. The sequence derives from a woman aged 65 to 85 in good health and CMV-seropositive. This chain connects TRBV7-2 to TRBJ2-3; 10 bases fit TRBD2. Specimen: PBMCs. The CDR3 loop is CASSSQIAGGGTDTQYF. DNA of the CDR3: TGTGCCAGCAGCTCCCAAATAGCGGGAGGTGGCACAGATACGCAGTATTTT.